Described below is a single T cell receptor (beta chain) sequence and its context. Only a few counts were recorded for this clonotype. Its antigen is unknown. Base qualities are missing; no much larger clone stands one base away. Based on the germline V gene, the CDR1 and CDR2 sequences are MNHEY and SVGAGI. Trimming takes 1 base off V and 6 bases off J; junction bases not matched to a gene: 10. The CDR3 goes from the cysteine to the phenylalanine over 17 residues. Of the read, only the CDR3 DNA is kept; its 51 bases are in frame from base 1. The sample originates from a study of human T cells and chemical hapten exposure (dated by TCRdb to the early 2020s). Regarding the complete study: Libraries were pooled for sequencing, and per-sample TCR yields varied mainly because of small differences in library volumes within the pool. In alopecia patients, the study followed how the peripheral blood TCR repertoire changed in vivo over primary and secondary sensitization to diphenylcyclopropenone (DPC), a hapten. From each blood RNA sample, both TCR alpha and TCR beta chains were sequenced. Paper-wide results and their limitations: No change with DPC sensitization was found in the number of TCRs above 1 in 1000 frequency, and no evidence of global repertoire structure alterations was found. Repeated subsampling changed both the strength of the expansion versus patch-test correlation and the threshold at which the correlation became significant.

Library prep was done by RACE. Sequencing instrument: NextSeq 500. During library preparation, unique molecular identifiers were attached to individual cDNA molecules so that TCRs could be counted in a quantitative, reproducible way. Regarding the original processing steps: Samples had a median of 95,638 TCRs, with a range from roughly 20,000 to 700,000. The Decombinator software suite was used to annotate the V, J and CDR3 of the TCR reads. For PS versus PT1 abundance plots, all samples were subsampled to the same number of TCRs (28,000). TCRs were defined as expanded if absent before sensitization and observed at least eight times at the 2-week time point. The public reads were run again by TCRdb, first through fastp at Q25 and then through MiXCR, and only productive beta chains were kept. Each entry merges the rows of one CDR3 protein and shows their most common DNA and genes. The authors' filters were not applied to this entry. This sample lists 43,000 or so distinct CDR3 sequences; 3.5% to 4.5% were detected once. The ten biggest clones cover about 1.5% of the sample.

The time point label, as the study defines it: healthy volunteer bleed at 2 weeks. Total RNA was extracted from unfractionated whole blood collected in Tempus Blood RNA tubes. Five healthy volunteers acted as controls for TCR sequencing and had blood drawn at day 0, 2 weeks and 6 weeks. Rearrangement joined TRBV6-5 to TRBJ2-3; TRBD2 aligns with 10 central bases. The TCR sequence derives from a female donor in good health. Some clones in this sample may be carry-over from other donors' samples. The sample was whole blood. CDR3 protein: CASSYFPLAGDEDTQYF. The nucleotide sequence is TGTGCCAGCAGTTACTTCCCCCTAGCGGGGGATGAGGATACGCAGTATTTT.